This TCR beta chain was captured by sequencing in a study of CD8 T cells in Susac syndrome. With 1 base clipped from V and 3 bases from J, the junction kept 4 bases outside the gene matches. Germline V gene sequence: CDR1 KGHDR, CDR2 SFDVKD. CDR3 length: 16 residues. With random hexamers, roughly 0.45 to 1 ug RNA was reverse transcribed. TCR beta CDR3 was amplified by immunoSEQ multiplex PCR. This amplification extended across 54 Vbeta and 13 Jbeta segments. TCRdb independently ran MiXCR on the immunoSEQ multiplex PCR reads; one entry per CDR3 protein. Of fewer than 250,000 distinct CDR3 sequences detected, approximately 90% appear once; the ten largest clones hold over 0.1%.

Sequences were obtained from CD8+ T cells from PBMCs. The sequence was collected from a human donor with multiple sclerosis. The rearrangement uses TRBV24-1 and TRBJ2-2; 7 nucleotides line up with TRBD1. CDR3 coding DNA: TGTGCCACCAGTGATTTAGGCCAGGGGGACACCGGGGAGCTGTTTTTT. Translating it yields CATSDLGQGDTGELFF.